Following are 16 T cell receptor beta chains from one sample sequenced in a study of human T cells and chemical hapten exposure. The time point here: patch test 3, about 24 weeks after DPC sensitization. Treatment denoted: therapeutic diphenylcyclopropenone sensitization with weekly scalp DPC. TCRdb processed the RACE reads anew with MiXCR; each CDR3 protein has one entry. The sample holds approximately 90,000 distinct CDR3 sequences, around 25% seen once. Sequenced material: whole blood, taken in connection with sensitization to the hapten diphenylcyclopropenone (DPC). These receptors came from a man aged 40-50 years with alopecia areata. Some clones in this sample may be carry-over from other donors' samples.

The chain combines TRBV28 with TRBJ1-3; D not resolved. From germline, CDR1 is MDHEN and CDR2 SYDVKM. The V gene lost 3 bases and the J gene lost 4 bases, with 10 bases spanning the gap. This CDR3 contains 14 residues. The CDR3 nucleotides read TGTGCCAGCAGTTTCATTGGGTTGGGAAACACCATATATTTT. It translates to CASSFIGLGNTIYF.

In its sample, this clonotype was seen a few times. The chain joins TRBV27 to TRBJ1-5; D possibly corresponds to TRBD1 (6 bases). CDR3 length equals 14 residues. V lost 3 bases to trimming and J lost 6 bases, with 12 bases between them. Germline V gene data show CDR1 as MNHEY and CDR2 as SMNVEV (reference sequence). CDR3 coding DNA: TGTGCCAGCAGTTTCAGGGCAGGGGTTCAGCCCCAGCATTTT. Translation gives CASSFRAGVQPQHF.

The CDR3 DNA is TGCGCCAGCAGCTTAGGGAGTAGCGGGCTAAACACAGATACGCAGTATTTT. This codes for CASSLGSSGLNTDTQYF. The chain couples TRBV5-1 to TRBJ2-3; 7 positions agree with TRBD2. Trimming at V came to 2 bases and at J to 2 bases, leaving 11 bases not matched to a gene. The CDR3 spans 17 residues. Germline CDR1 SGHRS, CDR2 YFSETQ.

This chain links TRBV20-1 with TRBJ1-5, with D uncertain. V lost 4 bases, J lost 7 bases, and 14 bases lay in between. The CDR3 consists of 13 residues. The germline CDR1 and CDR2 sequences are DFQATT and SNEGSKA (reference sequence). CDR3 residues: CSATGFLYQPQHF. CDR3 DNA sequence: TGCAGTGCTACGGGGTTTCTTTACCAGCCCCAGCATTTT.

V is TRBV5-1 and J is TRBJ2-5; D is ambiguous. This CDR3 has 14 amino acids. Per the germline V gene, CDR1 is SGHRS and CDR2 is YFSETQ. V lost 3 bases and J 5 bases, leaving 14 bases between the germline ends. The CDR3 DNA sequence: TGCGCCAGCAGCTCCGGGCCGCAACTGGAGACCCAGTACTTC. It specifies CASSSGPQLETQYF.

The chain joins TRBV9 to TRBJ2-7, with TRBD2 matching 9 bases. Germline V CDR1 and CDR2: SGDLS, YYNGEE. Trimming cost V 2 bases and J 4 bases; bases outside gene matches: 7. There are 15 residues in the CDR3. CDR3 sequence reads: CASSVNSGSSYEQYF. CDR3 nucleotide sequence: TGTGCCAGCAGCGTCAATAGCGGGAGTAGTTACGAGCAGTACTTC.

Only a few counts were recorded for this clonotype. This rearrangement joins TRBV29-1 to TRBJ2-3; 7 nucleotides agree with TRBD1. Germline V CDR1 and CDR2: SQVTM, ANQGSEA. The CDR3 runs 13 residues. With V trimmed by 6 bases and J by 6 bases, 9 bases remained unmatched. The CDR3 protein is CSVGATGADTQYF. The CDR3 nucleotides read TGCAGCGTGGGGGCAACAGGGGCTGATACGCAGTATTTT.

The rearrangement joins TRBV28 to TRBJ2-1, with 12 bases identical to TRBD1. Germline V gene sequence: CDR1 MDHEN, CDR2 SYDVKM. V was clipped by 0 bases and J by 7 bases; unmatched bases: 7. This CDR3 is 17 amino acids long. CDR3 region: CASSLWGGQGAQNEQFF. In DNA form, the CDR3 reads TGTGCCAGCAGTTTATGGGGGGGACAGGGGGCTCAGAATGAGCAGTTCTTC.

V usage is TRBV3-1 and J usage is TRBJ1-1; no reliable D call. V dropped 1 base and J dropped 4 bases, with 7 bases sitting between them. This CDR3 region has 13 residues. Germline lookup yields CDR1 LGHDT and CDR2 YNNKEL (reference sequence). CDR3: CASSQGASTEAFF. For the CDR3, the DNA is TGTGCCAGCAGCCAAGGTGCCTCCACTGAAGCTTTCTTT.

This clonotype was picked up a small number of times. This rearrangement joins TRBV28 to TRBJ1-3; D gene ambiguous. The V end lost 7 bases, the J end lost 1 base, and 11 bases lay between the germline ends. The CDR3 has 14 residues. Germline V gene lookup returns CDR1 MDHEN and CDR2 SYDVKM. CDR3: CASTHGGSGNTIYF. The CDR3 nucleotides read TGTGCCAGCACCCACGGTGGATCTGGAAACACCATATATTTT. Based on the CDR3 plus reference TRBV28 and TRBJ1-3, the full variable domain is DVKVTQSSRYLVKRTGEKVFLECVQDMDHENMFWYRQDPGLGLRLIYFSYDVKMKEKGDIPEGYSVSREKKERFSLILESASTNQTSMYLCASTHGGSGNTIYFGEGSWLTVV.

This clonotype was seen only a few times. The V gene is TRBV20-1, the J gene TRBJ2-5; D unresolved. This CDR3 has 11 amino acids. In germline, CDR1 is DFQATT, CDR2 SNEGSKA (reference sequence). V was pared by 7 bases and J by 4 bases, with 10 bases between. CDR3 in amino acids: CSVDWGETQYF. DNA for the CDR3: TGCAGTGTCGACTGGGGAGAGACCCAGTACTTC.

In this sample, this clonotype turned up a few times. This rearrangement joins TRBV11-2 to TRBJ2-1; 11 positions match TRBD2. J gave up 7 bases and V 2 bases, and 4 bases lay outside the gene matches. The germline V gene has CDR1 SGHAT and CDR2 FQNNGV. This CDR3 is built from 15 residues. Here the CDR3 DNA reads TGTGCCAGCAGCTTATCACTAGCGGGAGCTAATGAGCAGTTCTTC. Protein sequence: CASSLSLAGANEQFF.

V is TRBV12-3 or TRBV12-4 and J is TRBJ2-1; either TRBD1 or TRBD2 may fit D (5 bases each). V lost 4 bases to trimming and J lost 2 bases, with 9 bases between them. The CDR3 contains 14 residues. Here the CDR3 reads CASSWDRAYNEQFF. The CDR3 DNA reads TGTGCCAGCAGTTGGGACCGAGCCTACAATGAGCAGTTCTTC.

The genes are TRBV28 and TRBJ1-6; D remains unclear. Trimming cost V 8 bases and J 8 bases, with 13 bases left between them. The germline V gene encodes CDR1 MDHEN and CDR2 SYDVKM. This CDR3 region has 13 residues. CDR3 in amino acids: CASLGREYSPLHF. As DNA, the CDR3 is TGTGCCAGCCTCGGACGGGAATATTCACCCCTCCACTTT. Full variable domain (remainder filled in from reference TRBV28 and TRBJ1-6): DVKVTQSSRYLVKRTGEKVFLECVQDMDHENMFWYRQDPGLGLRLIYFSYDVKMKEKGDIPEGYSVSREKKERFSLILESASTNQTSMYLCASLGREYSPLHFGNGTRLTVT.

The sample holds many counts of this clonotype. The chain couples TRBV28 to TRBJ1-1; D unclear. The CDR3 contains 13 residues. With 3 bases removed from V and 1 base from J, the gap between germline ends came to 6 bases. Germline CDR1 MDHEN, CDR2 SYDVKM. The CDR3 is CASSFRPNTEAFF. The CDR3 DNA reads TGTGCCAGCAGTTTCCGACCGAACACTGAAGCTTTCTTT.

This clonotype was recorded a few times. The chain has TRBV10-3 and TRBJ2-7, with 8 bases identical to TRBD1. V lost 8 bases to trimming and J lost 3 bases; unmatched junction nucleotides: 3. The germline gives CDR1 ENHRY, CDR2 SYGVKD. The CDR3 consists of 12 residues. The chain's CDR3 is CAIGDRIYEQYF. In nucleotides, the CDR3 is TGTGCCATCGGGGACAGGATCTACGAGCAGTACTTC.